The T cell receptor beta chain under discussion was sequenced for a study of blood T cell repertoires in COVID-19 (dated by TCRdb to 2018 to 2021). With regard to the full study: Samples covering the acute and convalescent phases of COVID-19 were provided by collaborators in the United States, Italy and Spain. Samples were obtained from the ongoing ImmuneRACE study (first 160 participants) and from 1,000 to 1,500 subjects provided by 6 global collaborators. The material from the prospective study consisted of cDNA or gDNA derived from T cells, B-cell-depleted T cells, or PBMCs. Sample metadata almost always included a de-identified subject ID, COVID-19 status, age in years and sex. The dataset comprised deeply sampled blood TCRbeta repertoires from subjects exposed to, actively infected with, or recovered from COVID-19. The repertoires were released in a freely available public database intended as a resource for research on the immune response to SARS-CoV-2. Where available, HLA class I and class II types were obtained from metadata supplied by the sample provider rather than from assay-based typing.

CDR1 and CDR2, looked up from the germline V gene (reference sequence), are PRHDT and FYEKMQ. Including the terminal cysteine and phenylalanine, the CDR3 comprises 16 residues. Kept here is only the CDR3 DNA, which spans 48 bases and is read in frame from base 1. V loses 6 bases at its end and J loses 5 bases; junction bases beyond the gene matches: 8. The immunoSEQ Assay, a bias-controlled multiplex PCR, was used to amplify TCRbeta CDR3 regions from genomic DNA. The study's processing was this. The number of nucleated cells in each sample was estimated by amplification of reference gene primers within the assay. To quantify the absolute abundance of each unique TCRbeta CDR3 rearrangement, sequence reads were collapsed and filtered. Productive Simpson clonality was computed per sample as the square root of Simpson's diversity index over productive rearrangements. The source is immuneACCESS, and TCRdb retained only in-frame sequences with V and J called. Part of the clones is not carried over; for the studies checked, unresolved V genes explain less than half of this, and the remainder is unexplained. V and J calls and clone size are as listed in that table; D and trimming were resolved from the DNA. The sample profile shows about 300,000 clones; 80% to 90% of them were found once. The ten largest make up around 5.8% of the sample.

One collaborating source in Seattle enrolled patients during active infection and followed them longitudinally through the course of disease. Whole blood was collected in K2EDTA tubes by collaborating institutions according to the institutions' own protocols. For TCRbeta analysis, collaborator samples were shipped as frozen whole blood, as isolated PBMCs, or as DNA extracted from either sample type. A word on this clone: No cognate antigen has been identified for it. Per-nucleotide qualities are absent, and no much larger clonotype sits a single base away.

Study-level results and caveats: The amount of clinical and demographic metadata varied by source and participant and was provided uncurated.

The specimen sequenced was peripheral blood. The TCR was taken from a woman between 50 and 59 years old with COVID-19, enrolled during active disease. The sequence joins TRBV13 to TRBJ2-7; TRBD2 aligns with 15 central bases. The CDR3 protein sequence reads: CASRRTSGRAYDEQYF. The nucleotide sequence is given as TGTGCCAGCAGACGGACTAGCGGGAGGGCCTACGACGAGCAGTACTTC.